One and the same sample provided the 18 T cell receptor beta chains below, sequenced in a study of T cells after yellow fever vaccination. TCRdb independently ran MiXCR on the 5' RACE reads; one entry per CDR3 protein. This table has 400,000 or so distinct CDR3 sequences, 11% appearing once. Here the sequenced sample was PBMCs, taken on the day of the first yellow fever vaccination. The receptors here all came from a man between 18 and 29 years old who received the YFV17D yellow fever vaccine.

In its sample, this clonotype was seen a few times. V gene TRBV5-1 combines with J gene TRBJ2-7, with TRBD1 as a possible D gene (5 bases). V gave up 5 bases and J gave up 1 base, with 13 bases separating them. Germline V gives CDR1 SGHRS, CDR2 YFSETQ. The CDR3 has 14 residues. The DNA for the CDR3 is TGCGCCAGCAGTCGGTACAGGATATCCTACGAGCAGTACTTC. Translation gives CASSRYRISYEQYF.

The chain has TRBV5-6 and TRBJ1-2; D is undetermined. V was pared by 1 base and J by 1 base, with 11 bases between. CDR1 is SGHDT, CDR2 YYEEEE, per germline. The CDR3 is made up of 15 amino acids. CDR3 sequence: CASSLSASLNYGYTF. CDR3 nucleotide sequence: TGTGCCAGCAGCTTGAGTGCCAGCCTTAACTATGGCTACACCTTC.

This clonotype was counted only a few times. The V call is TRBV27, the J call TRBJ2-5, with D possibly TRBD2 on 5 matching bases. Trimming pared 6 bases from V and 0 bases from J, leaving 11 bases between. Per germline, CDR1 MNHEY and CDR2 SMNVEV (reference sequence). The CDR3 length is 14 residues. CDR3 sequence reads: CASRTGVYQETQYF. The DNA of the CDR3 is TGTGCCAGCAGAACCGGGGTGTACCAAGAGACCCAGTACTTC.

The rearrangement uses TRBV7-3 and TRBJ2-5; 9 bases match TRBD1. CDR1 and CDR2 (germline): SGHTA, FQGTGA. The CDR3 consists of 15 residues. Unmatched junction bases numbered 9, after V lost 5 bases and J lost 5 bases. The CDR3 region is CASSRQGGYGETQYF. The CDR3 bases are TGTGCCAGCAGCCGACAGGGGGGGTATGGGGAGACCCAGTACTTC.

This clonotype showed up just a few times. The V call is TRBV10-3, the J call TRBJ2-3; D not resolved. Germline V gene lookup returns CDR1 ENHRY and CDR2 SYGVKD. Trimming pared 2 bases from V and 0 bases from J, leaving 6 bases between. This CDR3 comprises 14 residues. CDR3 sequence (DNA): TGTGCCATCAGTGAGCGACGGAGCACAGATACGCAGTATTTT. Translating it yields CAISERRSTDTQYF.

The rearrangement links TRBV2 to TRBJ2-2, with TRBD1 as a possible D gene (5 bases). V lost 4 bases to trimming and J lost 6 bases, with 15 bases between them. This CDR3 spans 15 amino acids. Germline V CDR1 and CDR2: SNHLY, FYNNEI. The CDR3 protein is CASSGQGMIAGELFF. The DNA of the CDR3 is TGTGCCAGCAGTGGGCAGGGAATGATTGCCGGGGAGCTGTTTTTT.

CDR3 in DNA: TGTGCCATCAGTGAGTCGACTCCGAGTCTGGGTACGCAGTATTTT. The encoded protein is CAISESTPSLGTQYF. This chain links TRBV10-3 with TRBJ2-3, with D unresolved. V was trimmed by 0 bases and J by 8 bases, leaving 15 bases between them. Germline V gives CDR1 ENHRY, CDR2 SYGVKD. This CDR3 is 15 amino acids long.

This chain joins TRBV9 and TRBJ2-1; a possible D gene is TRBD1 (5 bases). This CDR3 spans 16 amino acids. V was cut by 3 bases and J by 4 bases, with 17 bases left in between. Per germline, CDR1 SGDLS and CDR2 YYNGEE. The chain's CDR3 is CASSGSDRIPYNEQFF. In DNA, the CDR3 is TGTGCCAGCAGCGGAAGCGACAGAATCCCATACAATGAGCAGTTCTTC. Full variable domain (missing parts from reference TRBV9 and TRBJ2-1): DSGVTQTPKHLITATGQRVTLRCSPRSGDLSVYWYQQSLDQGLQFLIQYYNGEERAKGNILERFSAQQFPDLHSELNLSSLELGDSALYFCASSGSDRIPYNEQFFGPGTRLTVL.

The table lists this clonotype with a few counts. CDR3 sequence reads: CATSDTNSSPVYGYTF. The CDR3 region has the DNA TGTGCCACCAGTGATACCAACAGCAGCCCTGTCTATGGCTACACCTTC. The chain joins TRBV24-1 to TRBJ1-2; D uncertain. Between the trimmed V and J ends, which lost 3 bases and 4 bases, there was a span of 17 bases. CDR1 KGHDR and CDR2 SFDVKD come from the germline V gene. There are 16 residues in the CDR3.

This chain links TRBV7-2 with TRBJ1-1, with D possibly matching TRBD1 (5 bases). The CDR3 runs 14 residues. V lost 5 bases, J lost 11 bases, and 21 bases lay in between. Germline CDR1 SGHTA, CDR2 FQGNSA. This chain's CDR3 is CASSPNFGGGEAFF. CDR3 nucleotides: TGTGCCAGCAGCCCCAACTTTGGGGGGGGTGAGGCTTTCTTT.

Here the CDR3 reads CASSLANRIHSGNTIYF. The DNA for the CDR3 is TGTGCCAGCAGCTTAGCGAACAGAATACACTCTGGAAACACCATATATTTT. The chain uses TRBV7-9 and TRBJ1-3; D is undetermined. The CDR3 totals 17 residues. Per the germline V gene, CDR1 is SEHNR and CDR2 is FQNEAQ (reference sequence). Trimming pared 0 bases from V and 0 bases from J, leaving 12 bases between.

The chain has TRBV18 and TRBJ2-5; TRBD1 is a possible D gene (5 bases). CDR1 KGHSH and CDR2 LQKENI come from the germline V gene. The CDR3 covers 14 residues. Deletions cut 6 bases from V and 2 bases from J, with 13 bases between. CDR3 sequence reads: CASSPRQKQETQYF. CDR3 DNA: TGTGCCAGCTCCCCGAGACAGAAACAAGAGACCCAGTACTTC.

The chain couples TRBV6-5 to TRBJ2-4; the D is unclear. Per the germline V gene, CDR1 is MNHEY and CDR2 is SVGAGI. The germline V and J ends were trimmed by 4 bases and 7 bases, with 17 bases remaining between them. The CDR3 is 15 residues long. The CDR3 is CASSSNDPNGNIQYF. Here the CDR3 DNA reads TGTGCCAGCAGTTCGAACGACCCGAACGGGAACATTCAGTACTTC.

Ten or more counts support this clonotype. The J gene is TRBJ2-3, the V gene TRBV4-3; the match to TRBD2 covers 10 bases. The CDR3 spans 16 residues. Germline lookup yields CDR1 LGHNA and CDR2 YSLEER. V gave up 4 bases and J gave up 4 bases; unmatched junction bases: 8. The CDR3 nucleotides are TGCGCCAGCAGCCGAGAAGCGGGGGGGCATCCAGATACGCAGTATTTT. This translates into CASSREAGGHPDTQYF.

The chain employs TRBV5-5 and TRBJ2-5; 7 bases fit TRBD2. V shed 1 base and J 5 bases; nucleotides not matched to a gene: 11. Germline V gene sequence: CDR1 SGHKS, CDR2 YYEKEE (reference sequence). The CDR3 covers 16 residues. CDR3 DNA: TGTGCCAGCAGCTTGTATGCAGCGGGATTGGGGGAGACCCAGTACTTC. It codes for CASSLYAAGLGETQYF.

This chain uses TRBV3-1 with TRBJ1-3; D possibly corresponds to TRBD1 (6 bases). Germline-derived CDR1 and CDR2 are LGHDT and YNNKEL (reference sequence). The CDR3 runs to 15 residues. Trimming removed 3 bases from V and 0 bases from J, with 9 bases in between. Written as DNA, the CDR3 is TGTGCCAGCAGCCACAGGGGTACCTCTGGAAACACCATATATTTT. It is translated as CASSHRGTSGNTIYF.

This chain connects TRBV7-7 to TRBJ2-6, with a possible D match to TRBD1 (5 bases). Germline values: CDR1 SSHAT, CDR2 FNYEAQ (reference sequence). V was clipped by 5 bases and J by 4 bases, with 18 bases between them. The CDR3 runs 17 residues. The DNA for the CDR3 is TGTGCCAGCAGCCCCCCGGTGGGGCGTGGAGGGGCCAACGTCCTGACTTTC. It yields the protein CASSPPVGRGGANVLTF.

This clonotype was seen a handful of times. V and J are TRBV18 and TRBJ1-2; D might be TRBD1 (6 bases). Looked up from germline, CDR1 is KGHSH and CDR2 is LQKENI. The CDR3 consists of 14 residues. Trimming left V 6 bases short and J 4 bases short, with 15 bases between. The CDR3 sequence is CASSGDRSGYGYTF. Here the CDR3 DNA reads TGTGCCAGCTCGGGCGACAGGTCCGGCTATGGCTACACCTTC.